The 26 T cell receptor beta chains below were found in one sample sequenced in a study of T cell changes during pregnancy in multiple sclerosis. TCRdb keeps only in-frame clones here, not all; method: immunoSEQ multiplex PCR. The sample includes fewer than 110,000 clones, about 90% of them seen just once. This specimen was peripheral blood, taken after pregnancy. The receptor source for this set is a female donor with multiple sclerosis, enrolled in a pregnancy study.

The chain links TRBV19 to TRBJ2-6; 7 bases agree with TRBD2. Unmatched junction bases numbered 6, after V lost 5 bases and J lost 2 bases. Germline CDR1 is LNHDA and CDR2 is SQIVND (reference sequence). This CDR3 spans 16 amino acids. The CDR3 DNA is TGTGCCAGTAGTCCCCGTGGGGGGGCTGGGGCCAACGTCCTGACTTTC. The encoded protein is CASSPRGGAGANVLTF.

V and J are TRBV5-8 and TRBJ2-1; no clear D gene. V lost 0 bases to trimming and J lost 9 bases, with 16 bases between them. The CDR3 runs 15 residues. Germline lookup yields CDR1 SGHTS and CDR2 YDEGEE. CDR3 sequence reads: CASSLGRSGVGEQFF. Here the CDR3 DNA reads TGTGCCAGCAGCTTGGGGCGGTCCGGAGTGGGTGAGCAGTTCTTC.

V and J are TRBV27 and TRBJ2-5, with D unresolved. CDR3 length: 14 amino acids. CDR1 is MNHEY and CDR2 is SMNVEV in the germline V gene (reference sequence). Deletions cut 6 bases from V and 2 bases from J, with 13 bases between. The CDR3 loop is CASRHRRAQETQYF. Written as DNA, the CDR3 is TGTGCCAGCAGACACCGTAGAGCGCAAGAGACCCAGTACTTC.

The genes are TRBV27 and TRBJ2-7; the match to TRBD2 covers 8 bases. The CDR3 sequence is 14 residues long. The V gene's germline CDR1 is MNHEY and CDR2 SMNVEV (reference sequence). The V segment lost 6 bases and the J segment 6 bases; nucleotides outside the gene matches: 10. In DNA, the CDR3 is TGTGCCAGCAGCCCAAGCGGGAGCCGGTTCGAGCAGTACTTC. As protein: CASSPSGSRFEQYF.

The V and J genes are TRBV19 and TRBJ2-3; no reliable D call. The CDR3 has 13 residues. The V gene lost 4 bases and the J gene lost 5 bases, with 10 bases spanning the gap. Per the germline V gene, CDR1 is LNHDA and CDR2 is SQIVND (reference sequence). In nucleotides, the CDR3 is TGTGCCAGTAGTACCCGCCCCAGAGATACGCAGTATTTT. Translating it yields CASSTRPRDTQYF.

V gene TRBV9 combines with J gene TRBJ2-7; weak D call: TRBD1 (6 bases). The CDR3 is made up of 13 amino acids. Germline CDR1 SGDLS, CDR2 YYNGEE. Trimming took off 0 bases at V and 6 bases at J, with 10 bases between the two ends. CDR3 sequence reads: CASSVAGGGEQYF. CDR3 bases: TGTGCCAGCAGCGTAGCTGGGGGCGGCGAGCAGTACTTC.

The V call is TRBV9, the J call TRBJ2-5, with D tentatively TRBD2 (5 bases). CDR1 and CDR2 (germline): SGDLS, YYNGEE. CDR3 length equals 14 residues. V was clipped by 2 bases and J by 4 bases, with 12 bases between them. CDR3 residues: CASSVRGQAETQYF. CDR3 DNA: TGTGCCAGCAGCGTGAGAGGGCAAGCAGAGACCCAGTACTTC.

This chain connects TRBV11-2 to TRBJ2-1; the D gene is possibly TRBD1 (5 bases). V was pared by 5 bases and J by 5 bases, with 19 bases between. CDR1 is SGHAT, CDR2 FQNNGV, per germline. This CDR3 comprises 16 residues. The DNA for the CDR3 is TGTGCCAGCAGCGCTATCCGGACACCCGGCGACAATGAGCAGTTCTTC. Translated, it gives CASSAIRTPGDNEQFF.

This clone was observed a handful of times. The chain carries TRBV6-6 and TRBJ1-3; tentative D call: TRBD1 (6 bases). The CDR3 has 16 residues. CDR1 MNHNY and CDR2 SVGAGI come from the germline V gene (reference sequence). The ends were cut back, 0 bases at V and 4 bases at J, with 13 bases in the middle. CDR3: CASSYSIQGMGNTIYF. CDR3 nucleotide sequence: TGTGCCAGCAGTTACTCGATTCAGGGGATGGGAAACACCATATATTTT.

The rearrangement uses TRBV5-5 and TRBJ2-5; TRBD2 matches at 10 bases. This CDR3 spans 16 amino acids. V dropped 1 base and J dropped 1; count of bases not matched to a gene: 4. Germline-derived CDR1 and CDR2 are SGHKS and YYEKEE (reference sequence). The CDR3 loop reads CASSLSLAGAQETQYF. CDR3 sequence (DNA): TGTGCCAGCAGCTTGTCGCTAGCGGGGGCCCAAGAGACCCAGTACTTC.

This chain joins TRBV6-5 and TRBJ2-2; D call uncertain. V was shortened by 2 bases and J by 1 base, with 5 bases between the two germline ends. The CDR3 is 14 amino acids. The germline CDR1 and CDR2 sequences are MNHEY and SVGAGI. CDR3 loop: CASSYRRNTGELFF. In DNA form, the CDR3 reads TGTGCCAGCAGTTACAGGAGGAACACCGGGGAGCTGTTTTTT.

The chain has TRBV15 and TRBJ2-5; 8 nucleotides agree with TRBD1. CDR1 is LNHNV and CDR2 is YYDKDF in the germline V gene (reference sequence). The V segment lost 1 base and the J segment 4 bases; nucleotides outside the gene matches: 5. The CDR3 length is 15 residues. In DNA form, the CDR3 reads TGTGCCACCAGCAGAGCGGACAGGGCGGGAGAGACCCAGTACTTC. It encodes CATSRADRAGETQYF.

The rearrangement joins TRBV30 to TRBJ2-1; 8 bases are a match to TRBD2. The ends lost 4 bases at V and 0 bases at J; junction bases unmatched: 17. The CDR3 is made up of 19 amino acids. Germline lookup yields CDR1 GTSNPN and CDR2 SVGIG (reference sequence). Here the CDR3 reads CAWNRAGGPVVRSYNEQFF. The CDR3 DNA reads as TGTGCCTGGAACAGGGCGGGAGGACCCGTAGTACGCTCCTACAATGAGCAGTTCTTC.

This rearrangement joins TRBV7-2 to TRBJ1-2, with no clear D. The CDR3 consists of 13 residues. Germline V lookup: CDR1 SGHTA, CDR2 FQGNSA. V was trimmed by 2 bases and J by 8 bases, leaving 12 bases between them. The CDR3 is CASSLLNDWGYTF. The CDR3 region has the DNA TGTGCCAGCAGCTTACTGAACGACTGGGGCTACACCTTC.

The chain combines TRBV9 with TRBJ2-2, with 7 bases that match TRBD2. Germline lookup yields CDR1 SGDLS and CDR2 YYNGEE. V shed 4 bases, J shed 7 bases, and the junction held 13 bases outside the gene matches. CDR3 length: 16 amino acids. The CDR3 DNA follows: TGTGCCAGCAGCCCCCATACTAGCGCCGAGTTCGGGGAGCTGTTTTTT. Its translation: CASSPHTSAEFGELFF.

The chain combines TRBV5-1 with TRBJ2-7, with a weak D call TRBD1 (6 bases). This CDR3 has 15 residues. Germline V gene lookup returns CDR1 SGHRS and CDR2 YFSETQ. V shed 0 bases and J shed 7 bases, with 17 bases lying between them. The CDR3 DNA follows: TGCGCCAGCAGCTTGGGGCAGGGGAGAAATAGTGAGCAGTACTTC. This codes for CASSLGQGRNSEQYF.

CDR3 sequence reads: CATRLGNSYNSPLHF. The CDR3 DNA reads TGTGCCACCCGACTCGGGAACTCCTATAATTCACCCCTCCACTTT. V and J are TRBV25-1 and TRBJ1-6; D uncertain. Germline loops: CDR1 MGHDK, CDR2 SYGVNS. Trimming removed 10 bases from V and 0 bases from J, with 13 bases in between. CDR3 length: 15 residues.

The V gene is TRBV4-2, the J gene TRBJ2-7, with 11 bases fitting TRBD1. Germline lookup yields CDR1 LGHNA and CDR2 YNFKEQ. Trimming at V came to 0 bases and at J to 4 bases, leaving 2 bases not matched to a gene. The CDR3 has 15 amino acids. The DNA of the CDR3 is TGTGCCAGCAGCCAAGACGGGACAGGGGGATACGAGCAGTACTTC. Its protein is CASSQDGTGGYEQYF.

The rearrangement links TRBV5-1 to TRBJ2-7, with D possibly TRBD2 on 7 matching bases. Trimming took off 4 bases at V and 4 bases at J, with 18 bases between the two ends. Germline-derived CDR1 and CDR2 are SGHRS and YFSETQ. This CDR3 comprises 15 residues. In DNA form, the CDR3 reads TGCGCCAGCAGCCTTGAGGGGGTCGGGGGGTACGAGCAGTACTTC. Protein product: CASSLEGVGGYEQYF.

CDR3 nucleotides: TGTGCCAGCAGCCCGGGGAGCACAGATACGCAGTATTTT. It yields the protein CASSPGSTDTQYF. The chain carries TRBV7-9 and TRBJ2-3, with TRBD2 as a possible D gene (5 bases). Between the trimmed V and J ends, which lost 5 bases and 0 bases, there was a span of 6 bases. Per germline, CDR1 SEHNR and CDR2 FQNEAQ (reference sequence). The CDR3 is made up of 13 amino acids.

The chain is built from TRBV6-6 and TRBJ2-7; TRBD2 matches at 10 bases. The germline V gene has CDR1 MNHNY and CDR2 SVGAGI (reference sequence). V lost 0 bases and J lost 2; bases outside the gene matches: 1. This CDR3 has 15 residues. This chain's CDR3 is CASSYSAGGPYEQYF. CDR3 nucleotide sequence: TGTGCCAGCAGTTACTCAGCGGGAGGGCCCTACGAGCAGTACTTC.

The chain is built from TRBV4-2 and TRBJ2-3, with 14 nucleotides matching TRBD2. Germline CDR1 is LGHNA and CDR2 is YNFKEQ. The CDR3 runs 19 residues. Trimming took 0 bases from V and 5 from J; bases not matched to a gene: 10. The CDR3 spells CASSQDQTSGGAEGDTQYF. Here the CDR3 DNA reads TGTGCCAGCAGCCAAGATCAGACTAGCGGGGGGGCCGAGGGAGATACGCAGTATTTT.

The chain has TRBV11-2 and TRBJ2-3; 9 bases agree with TRBD1. Germline V CDR1 and CDR2: SGHAT, FQNNGV. After removal of 5 bases from V and 2 bases from J, the junction contained 11 bases not matched to a gene. The CDR3 runs 17 residues. The CDR3 DNA reads TGTGCCAGCAGCCAACGGGGACAGGGAAGATCCACAGATACGCAGTATTTT. Amino acid sequence: CASSQRGQGRSTDTQYF.

The rearrangement uses TRBV5-1 and TRBJ1-6; 9 bases match TRBD1. Trimming took 0 bases from V and 8 from J; bases not matched to a gene: 6. CDR3 size: 16 residues. Germline V gene data show CDR1 as SGHRS and CDR2 as YFSETQ. The CDR3 here is CASSLGRTGVYSPLHF. In nucleotides, the CDR3 is TGCGCCAGCAGCTTGGGAAGGACAGGGGTCTATTCACCCCTCCACTTT.

This sequence joins TRBV2 and TRBJ2-1; perhaps TRBD1 as D (5 bases). The V gene lost 3 bases and the J gene lost 6 bases, with 9 bases spanning the gap. The CDR3 sequence is 13 residues long. Germline V gives CDR1 SNHLY, CDR2 FYNNEI. The CDR3 nucleotides are TGTGCCAGCAGTGAGGGCAGGGTCAATGAGCAGTTCTTC. Translating it yields CASSEGRVNEQFF.

This clone has a single count. The V call is TRBV27, the J call TRBJ2-7; no clear D gene. Trimming left V 3 bases short and J 0 bases short, with 9 bases between. This CDR3 has 14 amino acids. Germline CDR1 MNHEY, CDR2 SMNVEV (reference sequence). CDR3 sequence (DNA): TGTGCCAGCAGTTTTTGGCGGAACTCCTACGAGCAGTACTTC. Protein sequence: CASSFWRNSYEQYF.